A single sample is the source of the 6 T cell receptor beta chains below, sequenced in a study of CD8 T cells in ankylosing spondylitis. Regarding the study as a whole: A motif in TCR beta, a set of roughly 8 highly homologous variants, appeared characteristic of ankylosing spondylitis blood.

What these receptors recognize is not known. TCRdb recomputed calls from the 5' RACE reads with MiXCR, one row per CDR3 protein. The table shows approximately 400,000 distinct CDR3 sequences, with 20% to 30% occurring only once. Material for sequencing was blood, either unsorted or a sorted T cell fraction (not recorded which). The receptors here all came from a male donor with ankylosing spondylitis.

The V call is TRBV9, the J call TRBJ1-2, with D possibly TRBD1 on 5 matching bases. Looked up from germline, CDR1 is SGDLS and CDR2 is YYNGEE. Trimming took off 6 bases at V and 7 bases at J, with 16 bases between the two ends. The CDR3 runs 13 residues. CDR3 bases: TGTGCCAGCACCCTAAGTGGGGGTCGTGGCTACACCTTC. Its translation: CASTLSGGRGYTF.

As concerns this clonotype: The conserved closing phenylalanine or tryptophan is absent in this CDR3, likely reflecting a read error. The DNA is omitted, as the CDR3 cannot be located on it reliably, and the CDR3 follows TCRdb's listing. CDR3 sequence: CSAVKSSSTGSRRMTS. This sequence joins TRBV20-1 and TRBJ2-3; the table's D call TRBD2 went unverified against the DNA. The CDR3 is made up of 16 amino acids, end residues included. Germline CDR1 reads DFQATT; CDR2 reads SNEGSKA (reference sequence).

This clonotype was observed a handful of times. This chain links TRBV15 with TRBJ2-3; TRBD2 matches at 9 bases. The trim removed 8 bases at V and 7 bases at J, leaving 4 bases unmatched. Germline loops: CDR1 LNHNV, CDR2 YYDKDF (reference sequence). This CDR3 region has 12 residues. This CDR3 is CATGAGGYTQYF. The CDR3 region has the DNA TGTGCCACCGGAGCGGGAGGATATACGCAGTATTTT.

The rearrangement links TRBV5-1 to TRBJ2-5; D call uncertain. CDR3 length equals 13 residues. Germline lookup yields CDR1 SGHRS and CDR2 YFSETQ. V gave up 1 base and J gave up 0 bases, with 4 bases separating them. CDR3 loop: CASSLSHQETQYF. The DNA of the CDR3 is TGCGCCAGCAGCTTGTCCCACCAAGAGACCCAGTACTTC. The full variable domain, in which reference TRBV5-1 and TRBJ2-5 provide the parts outside the CDR3, is KAGVTQTPRYLIKTRGQQVTLSCSPISGHRSVSWYQQTPGQGLQFLFEYFSETQRNKGNFPGRFSGRQFSNSRSEMNVSTLELGDSALYLCASSLSHQETQYFGPGTRLLVL.

This clonotype was observed a few times. The rearrangement uses TRBV7-9 and TRBJ1-2; D perhaps matches TRBD1 (6 bases). The germline V gene has CDR1 SEHNR and CDR2 FQNEAQ (reference sequence). CDR3 length: 14 amino acids. The germline V and J ends were trimmed by 4 bases and 5 bases, with 14 bases remaining between them. The CDR3 sequence: CASSSWDTSYGYTF. The CDR3 DNA follows: TGTGCCAGCAGCTCCTGGGACACAAGTTATGGCTACACCTTC.

The chain uses TRBV13 and TRBJ1-1; no clear D. The CDR3 sequence is 16 residues long. Germline CDR1 and CDR2: PRHDT and FYEKMQ (reference sequence). V was clipped by 4 bases and J by 5 bases, with 20 bases between them. CDR3: CASSSSPQDSGTEAFF. The CDR3 coding sequence is TGTGCCAGCAGCTCCTCCCCCCAGGATTCGGGGACTGAAGCTTTCTTT.